These 12 T cell receptor beta chains were sequenced from one sample in a study of cytomegalovirus exposure and HLA in healthy donors (dated by TCRdb to about 2017). Libraries came from the immunoSEQ multiplex PCR assay. For the multiplex PCR, a mixture combining 60 forward primers for TCR Vbeta segments and 13 reverse primers for TCR Jbeta segments was used. TCRdb holds this immuneACCESS table with in-frame rearrangements only. Some clones are missing; in checked studies, unresolved V genes explain under half, and the rest has no known cause. The sample contains roughly 170,000 clones, around 75% of them found a single time. In total, the top ten clones hold approximately 2.3% of the sample. Sequencing input: PBMCs. The receptors were sampled from a female donor in good health and CMV-seronegative.

The chain couples TRBV5-1 to TRBJ1-1, with 10 bases fitting TRBD1. Per germline, CDR1 SGHRS and CDR2 YFSETQ. V gave up 2 bases and J gave up 3 bases; unmatched junction bases: 10. This CDR3 has 17 residues. The DNA for the CDR3 is TGCGCCAGCAGCTTAACCCGGGACAGGGGATGGGACACTGAAGCTTTCTTT. Its protein is CASSLTRDRGWDTEAFF. Complete variable domain (other parts from reference TRBV5-1 and TRBJ1-1): KAGVTQTPRYLIKTRGQQVTLSCSPISGHRSVSWYQQTPGQGLQFLFEYFSETQRNKGNFPGRFSGRQFSNSRSEMNVSTLELGDSALYLCASSLTRDRGWDTEAFFGQGTRLTVV.

The J gene is TRBJ2-7, the V gene TRBV2; 11 bases fit TRBD1. Germline loops: CDR1 SNHLY, CDR2 FYNNEI. The length of the CDR3 is 20 residues. V lost 6 bases to trimming and J lost 0 bases; unmatched junction nucleotides: 19. CDR3 sequence: CASRRTGGGGDSLSSYEQYF. CDR3 DNA sequence: TGTGCCAGCAGGAGGACAGGGGGCGGTGGTGACTCCTTAAGCTCCTACGAGCAGTACTTC.

The genes are TRBV29-1 and TRBJ2-6; D gene unclear. Trimming took off 3 bases at V and 1 base at J, with 4 bases between the two ends. CDR1 and CDR2 from the germline V gene are SQVTM and ANQGSEA. The CDR3 loop spans 13 amino acids. The CDR3 reads CSVERSGANVLTF. The CDR3 DNA follows: TGCAGCGTTGAGAGATCTGGGGCCAACGTCCTGACTTTC.

This clone was seen once. The chain employs TRBV15 and TRBJ2-5; 10 positions agree with TRBD2. J gave up 1 base and V 5 bases, and 13 bases lay outside the gene matches. The CDR3 contains 18 residues. Germline CDR1 is LNHNV and CDR2 is YYDKDF (reference sequence). CDR3 sequence reads: CATSFLPGTSATQETQYF. The CDR3 bases are TGTGCCACCAGCTTCCTCCCCGGGACTAGCGCGACCCAAGAGACCCAGTACTTC.

The rearrangement joins TRBV14 to TRBJ1-2, with D unclear. CDR3 length equals 16 residues. Germline CDR1 and CDR2: SGHDN and FVKESK. The ends were cut back, 3 bases at V and 3 bases at J, with 17 bases in the middle. The CDR3 loop is CASSHRLGIGDYGYTF. The CDR3 DNA reads TGTGCCAGCAGCCACAGGCTCGGGATCGGGGACTATGGCTACACCTTC.

In this sample, this clone turned up once. The V gene is TRBV11-2, the J gene TRBJ2-7, with 11 bases aligning to TRBD1. Trimming at V came to 4 bases and at J to 2 bases, leaving 7 bases not matched to a gene. Germline V gene sequence: CDR1 SGHAT, CDR2 FQNNGV. The CDR3 has 16 amino acids. CDR3 sequence (DNA): TGTGCCAGCAGCTCACCGTGGGACAGGGGGACCTACGAGCAGTACTTC. Amino acids: CASSSPWDRGTYEQYF.

The chain has TRBV15 and TRBJ2-1, with 10 bases identical to TRBD2. Germline values: CDR1 LNHNV, CDR2 YYDKDF (reference sequence). The CDR3 runs to 17 residues. Germline trimming cut 0 bases from V and 4 bases from J; bases unmatched to any gene: 6. CDR3 sequence (DNA): TGTGCCACCAGCAGAGATCAGGGGACTAGCGCATACAATGAGCAGTTCTTC. Translation gives CATSRDQGTSAYNEQFF. Looking up the rest from reference TRBV15 and TRBJ2-1 gives the full variable domain: DAMVIQNPRYQVTQFGKPVTLSCSQTLNHNVMYWYQQKSSQAPKLLFHYYDKDFNNEADTPDNFQSRRPNTSFCFLDIRSPGLGDTAMYLCATSRDQGTSAYNEQFFGPGTRLTVL.

The V gene is TRBV5-5, the J gene TRBJ1-1, with 7 bases fitting TRBD1. J was trimmed by 11 bases and V by 0 bases; bases with no gene match: 7. The V gene's germline CDR1 is SGHKS and CDR2 YYEKEE (reference sequence). The CDR3 has 13 residues. As DNA, the CDR3 is TGTGCCAGCAGCTTGGGTCGACAGGGATTGGCTTTCTTT. It specifies CASSLGRQGLAFF.

The rearrangement joins TRBV27 to TRBJ2-1; 15 bases are shared with TRBD2. The CDR3 contains 16 residues. Germline CDR1 MNHEY, CDR2 SMNVEV (reference sequence). V gave up 3 bases and J gave up 6 bases; unmatched junction bases: 3. CDR3 DNA sequence: TGTGCCAGCAGTTTGGAGGGACTAGCGGGAGGCAATGAGCAGTTCTTC. Its protein product is CASSLEGLAGGNEQFF.

A single count supports this clone. This chain joins TRBV19 and TRBJ1-5, with a tentative D call TRBD1 (5 bases). The CDR3 consists of 14 residues. Per the germline V gene, CDR1 is LNHDA and CDR2 is SQIVND (reference sequence). V lost 7 bases and J lost 0, with 10 bases in between. CDR3 residues: CASIGVYSNQPQHF. The CDR3 DNA sequence: TGTGCCAGTATAGGGGTCTATAGCAATCAGCCCCAGCATTTT.

This sequence joins TRBV9 and TRBJ1-3, with 9 bases that match TRBD1. CDR1 and CDR2 (germline): SGDLS, YYNGEE. Trimming cost V 7 bases and J 3 bases; bases outside gene matches: 5. The CDR3 is made up of 14 amino acids. CDR3 amino acids: CASATGGGGNTIYF. Written as DNA, the CDR3 is TGTGCCAGCGCTACAGGGGGCGGTGGAAACACCATATATTTT.

With respect to this clone: Other DNA variants within this sample encode the same CDR3. V gene TRBV20-1 combines with J gene TRBJ1-1; tentative D call: TRBD1 (5 bases). Trimming pared 3 bases from V and 6 bases from J, leaving 5 bases between. CDR3 length equals 10 residues. The germline CDR1 and CDR2 sequences are DFQATT and SNEGSKA (reference sequence). CDR3 region: CSASRAEAFF. The CDR3, as DNA: TGCAGTGCTAGCAGGGCTGAAGCTTTCTTT.